What follows describes a single TCR beta chain. The antigen is undetermined. The sample originates from a study of cytomegalovirus exposure and HLA in healthy donors. Background on the study: A previous analysis identified around 120 million unique TCR beta sequences derived from some 170 million T cells. Around 78 million unique TCRs, all from HLA-typed donors, were included in an early release of the data. Study-level findings and limits: Several V segments, TRBV6-2 and TRBV6-3 among them, could not be told apart and were dropped.

PCR amplification relied on 60 Vbeta primers (plus 13 Jbeta primers). Measured with immunoSEQ multiplex PCR; TCRdb has only the in-frame clones, and not every one. The data show roughly 150,000 clones, around 83% seen once. The CDR3 runs to 16 residues. Germline assignment: CDR1 SGDLS and CDR2 YYNGEE. V shed 1 base and J shed 6 bases, with 17 bases lying between them. The study sampled nominally healthy donors, though unrecorded immune exposures were likely. Material: PBMCs. This clonotype was sampled from a man aged 30-40 years in good health and CMV-seropositive. The rearrangement uses TRBV9 and TRBJ1-5, with D possibly being TRBD1 (5 bases). The CDR3: CASSVTRAISGQPQHF. The DNA for the CDR3 is TGTGCCAGCAGCGTAACCAGGGCGATCTCTGGTCAGCCCCAGCATTTT.